The T cell receptor beta chain under discussion was sequenced for a study of identical twins. Worth noting for this clonotype: Its antigen is not known.

MiXCR was run by TCRdb on the 5' RACE reads, yielding one entry per CDR3 protein. Found here are hundreds of thousands of distinct CDR3 sequences, roughly 18% of them singletons; the top ten hold about an eighth. Study findings and constraints: Analyses of zero insertions could, in part, be confounded by invariant MAIT and iNKT cells. Cord blood beta clonotypes that were abundant carried fewer insertions, and memory repertoires showed no such trend.

Separately, the same data were catalogued under a study of T cells expressing NK-cell markers. That work states: More than 5 donors showed dominant NKG2C+ clonotypes comprising about 1.0-7.5% of their CD8+ T cells. Four donors' CD3+CD56-NKG2C+ cells were dominated by the same clonotypes.

Sequencing used PBMCs. The origin of this receptor is a woman aged 18-30 years in good health.

This CDR3 is CSATRHGAYNEQFF. The CDR3 nucleotides are TGCAGTGCCACTCGGCACGGGGCCTACAATGAGCAGTTCTTC. This chain connects TRBV20-1 to TRBJ2-1, with D possibly TRBD2 on 5 matching bases. The CDR3 has 14 amino acids. V was cut by 6 bases and J by 2 bases, with 14 bases left in between. The germline V gene encodes CDR1 DFQATT and CDR2 SNEGSKA (reference sequence).